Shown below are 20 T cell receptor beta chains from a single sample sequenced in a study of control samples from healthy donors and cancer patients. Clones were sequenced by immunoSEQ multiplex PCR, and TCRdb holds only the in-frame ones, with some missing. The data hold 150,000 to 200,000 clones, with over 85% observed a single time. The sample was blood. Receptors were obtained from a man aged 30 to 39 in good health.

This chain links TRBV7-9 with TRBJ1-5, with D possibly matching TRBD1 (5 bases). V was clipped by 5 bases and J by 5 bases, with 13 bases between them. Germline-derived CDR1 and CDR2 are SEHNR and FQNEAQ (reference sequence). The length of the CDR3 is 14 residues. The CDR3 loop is CASSPGGGHQPQHF. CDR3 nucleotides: TGTGCCAGCAGCCCCGGGGGGGGTCATCAGCCCCAGCATTTT.

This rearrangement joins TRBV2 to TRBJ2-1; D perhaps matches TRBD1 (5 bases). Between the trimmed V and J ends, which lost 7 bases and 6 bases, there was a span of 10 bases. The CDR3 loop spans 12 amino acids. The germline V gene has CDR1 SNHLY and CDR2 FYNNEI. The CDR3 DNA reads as TGTGCCAGCACGGGTGACAGCAATGAGCAGTTCTTC. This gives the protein CASTGDSNEQFF.

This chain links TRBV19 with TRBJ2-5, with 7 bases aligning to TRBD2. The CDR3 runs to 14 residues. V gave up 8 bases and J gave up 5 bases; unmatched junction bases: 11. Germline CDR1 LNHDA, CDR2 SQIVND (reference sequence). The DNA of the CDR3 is TGTGCCAGTTCCAGAAGCGGGATAGGGGAGACCCAGTACTTC. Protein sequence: CASSRSGIGETQYF.

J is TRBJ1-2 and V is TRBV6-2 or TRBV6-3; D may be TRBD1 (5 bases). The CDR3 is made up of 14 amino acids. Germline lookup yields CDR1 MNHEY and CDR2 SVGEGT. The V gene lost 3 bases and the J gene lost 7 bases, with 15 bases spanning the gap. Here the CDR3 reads CASSYSRGETGYTF. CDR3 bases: TGTGCCAGCAGTTATTCGAGGGGAGAAACTGGCTACACCTTC.

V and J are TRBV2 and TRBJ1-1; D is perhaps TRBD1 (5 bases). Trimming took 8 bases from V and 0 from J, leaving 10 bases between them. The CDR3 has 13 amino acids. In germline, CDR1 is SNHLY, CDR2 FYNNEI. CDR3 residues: CASGWGLNTEAFF. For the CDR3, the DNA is TGTGCCAGCGGATGGGGGTTGAACACTGAAGCTTTCTTT.

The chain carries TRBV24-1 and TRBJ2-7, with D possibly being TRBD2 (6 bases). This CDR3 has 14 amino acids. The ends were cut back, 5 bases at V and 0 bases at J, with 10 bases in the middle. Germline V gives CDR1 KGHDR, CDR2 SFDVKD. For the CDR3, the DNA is TGTGCCACCAGTGGGGGAGGAATCTCCTACGAGCAGTACTTC. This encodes CATSGGGISYEQYF.

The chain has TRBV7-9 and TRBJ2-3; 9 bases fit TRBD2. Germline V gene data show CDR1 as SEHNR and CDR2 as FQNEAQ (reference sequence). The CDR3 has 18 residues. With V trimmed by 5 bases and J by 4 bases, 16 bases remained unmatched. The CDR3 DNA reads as TGTGCCAGCAGCCCCCCCCTGGTGGCGGGAGGGCGTGCAGATACGCAGTATTTT. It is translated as CASSPPLVAGGRADTQYF.

In nucleotides, the CDR3 is TGTGCCAGCAGCCGGGACAGGGTGGGCAATGAGCAGTTCTTC. Its translation is CASSRDRVGNEQFF. The rearrangement joins TRBV5-4 to TRBJ2-1, with 9 bases aligning to TRBD1. The CDR3 has 14 residues. V was pared by 4 bases and J by 6 bases, with 5 bases of the junction left unmatched. Germline loops: CDR1 SGHNT, CDR2 YYREEE (reference sequence).

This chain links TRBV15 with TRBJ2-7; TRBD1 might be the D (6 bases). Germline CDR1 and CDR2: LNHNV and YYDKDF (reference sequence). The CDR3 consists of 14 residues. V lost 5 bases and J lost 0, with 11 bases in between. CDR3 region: CATSSTDSSYEQYF. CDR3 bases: TGTGCCACCAGCTCGACGGACAGCTCCTACGAGCAGTACTTC.

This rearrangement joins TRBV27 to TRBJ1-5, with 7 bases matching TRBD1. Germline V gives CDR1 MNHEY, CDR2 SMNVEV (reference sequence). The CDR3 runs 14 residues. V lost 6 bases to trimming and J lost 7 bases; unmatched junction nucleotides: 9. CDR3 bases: TGTGCCAGCAGCCCGAACCACAGGGGACAGCCCCAGCATTTT. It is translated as CASSPNHRGQPQHF.

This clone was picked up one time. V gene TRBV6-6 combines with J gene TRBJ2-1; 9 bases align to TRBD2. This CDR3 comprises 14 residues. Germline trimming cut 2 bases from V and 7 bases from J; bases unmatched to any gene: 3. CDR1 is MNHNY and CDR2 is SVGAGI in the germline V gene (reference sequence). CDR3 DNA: TGTGCCAGCAGTTACGGCGCGGGAGGGAATGAGCAGTTCTTC. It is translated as CASSYGAGGNEQFF.

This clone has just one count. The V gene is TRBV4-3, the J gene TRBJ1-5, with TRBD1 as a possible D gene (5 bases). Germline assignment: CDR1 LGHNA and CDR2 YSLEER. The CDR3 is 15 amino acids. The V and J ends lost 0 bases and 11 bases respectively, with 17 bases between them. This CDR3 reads CASSQESYGAQTQHF. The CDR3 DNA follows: TGCGCCAGCAGCCAAGAATCATACGGGGCGCAGACCCAGCATTTT.

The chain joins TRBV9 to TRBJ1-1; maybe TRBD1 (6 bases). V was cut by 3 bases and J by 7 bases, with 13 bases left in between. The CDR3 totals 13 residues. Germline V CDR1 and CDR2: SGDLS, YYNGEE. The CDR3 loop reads CASSGPGALEAFF. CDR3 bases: TGTGCCAGCAGCGGTCCAGGGGCCCTTGAAGCTTTCTTT.

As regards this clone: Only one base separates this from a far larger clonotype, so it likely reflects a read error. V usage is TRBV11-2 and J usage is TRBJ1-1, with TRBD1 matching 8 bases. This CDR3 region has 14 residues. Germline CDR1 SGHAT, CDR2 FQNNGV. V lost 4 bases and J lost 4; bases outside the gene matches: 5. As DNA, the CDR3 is TGTGCCAGCAGCTCCTCAGGGGGCCGCACTGAAGCTTTCTTT. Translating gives CASSSSGGRTEAFF.

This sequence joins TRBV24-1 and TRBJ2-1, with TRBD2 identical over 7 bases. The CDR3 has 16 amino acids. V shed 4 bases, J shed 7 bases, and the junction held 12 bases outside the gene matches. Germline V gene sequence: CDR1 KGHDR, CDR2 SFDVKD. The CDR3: CATSDPGTTGRNEQFF. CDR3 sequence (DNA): TGTGCCACCAGTGACCCCGGGACTACGGGAAGGAATGAGCAGTTCTTC.

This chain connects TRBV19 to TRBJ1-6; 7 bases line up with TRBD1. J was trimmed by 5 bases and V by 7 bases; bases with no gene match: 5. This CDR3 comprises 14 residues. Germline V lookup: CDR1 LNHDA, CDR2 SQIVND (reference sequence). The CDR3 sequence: CASTLQGNNSPLHF. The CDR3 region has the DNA TGTGCCAGTACCCTACAGGGGAATAATTCACCCCTCCACTTT.

The CDR3 spells CASSDRVGNTEAFF. The CDR3 DNA sequence: TGTGCCAGCAGCGACAGGGTCGGCAACACTGAAGCTTTCTTT. The chain couples TRBV2 to TRBJ1-1; 7 bases are a match to TRBD1. From germline, CDR1 is SNHLY and CDR2 FYNNEI. The CDR3 is 14 amino acids. The V segment lost 6 bases and the J segment 2 bases; nucleotides outside the gene matches: 6.

CDR3 loop: CASSTRSGGGETQYF. DNA of the CDR3: TGTGCCAGCAGCACTCGTAGCGGGGGAGGTGAGACCCAGTACTTC. This sequence joins TRBV11-2 and TRBJ2-5, with TRBD2 matching 9 bases. CDR1 is SGHAT and CDR2 is FQNNGV in the germline V gene. The CDR3 runs 15 residues. Trimming took 5 bases from V and 5 from J; bases not matched to a gene: 9. Together with reference TRBV11-2 and TRBJ2-5, the CDR3 gives the full variable domain: EAGVAQSPRYKIIEKRQSVAFWCNPISGHATLYWYQQILGQGPKLLIQFQNNGVVDDSQLPKDRFSAERLKGVDSTLKIQPAKLEDSAVYLCASSTRSGGGETQYFGPGTRLLVL.

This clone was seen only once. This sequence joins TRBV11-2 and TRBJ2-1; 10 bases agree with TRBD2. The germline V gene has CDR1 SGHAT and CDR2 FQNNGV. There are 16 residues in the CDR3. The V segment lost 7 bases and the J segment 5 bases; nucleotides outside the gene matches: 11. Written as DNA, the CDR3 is TGTGCCAGCACCTCCGTGGGACTAGCGCTAAACAATGAGCAGTTCTTC. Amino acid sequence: CASTSVGLALNNEQFF.

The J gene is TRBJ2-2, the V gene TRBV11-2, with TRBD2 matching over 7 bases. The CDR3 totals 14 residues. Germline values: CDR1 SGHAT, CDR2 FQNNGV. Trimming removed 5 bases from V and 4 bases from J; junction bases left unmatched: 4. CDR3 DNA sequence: TGTGCCAGCAGCGTGGGGGGGAGCACCGGGGAGCTGTTTTTT. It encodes CASSVGGSTGELFF.